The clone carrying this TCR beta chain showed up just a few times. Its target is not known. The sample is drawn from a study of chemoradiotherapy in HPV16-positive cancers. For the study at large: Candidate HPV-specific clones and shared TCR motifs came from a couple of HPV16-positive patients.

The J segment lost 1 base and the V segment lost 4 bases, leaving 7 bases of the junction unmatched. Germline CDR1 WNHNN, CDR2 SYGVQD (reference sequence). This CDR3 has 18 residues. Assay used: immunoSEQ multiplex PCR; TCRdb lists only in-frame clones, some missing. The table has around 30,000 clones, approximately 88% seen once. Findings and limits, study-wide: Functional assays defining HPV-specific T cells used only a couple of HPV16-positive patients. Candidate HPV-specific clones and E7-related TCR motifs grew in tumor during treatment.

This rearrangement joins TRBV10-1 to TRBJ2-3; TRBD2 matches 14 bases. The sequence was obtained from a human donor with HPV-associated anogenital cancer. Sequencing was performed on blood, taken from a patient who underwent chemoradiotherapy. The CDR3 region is CASSVPTSGRAGTDTQYF. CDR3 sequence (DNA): TGCGCCAGCAGTGTTCCGACTAGCGGGAGGGCCGGCACAGATACGCAGTATTTT.